This TCR beta chain was sequenced during a study of cytomegalovirus exposure and HLA in healthy donors (dated by TCRdb to the late 2010s). Broadly, across the study: An earlier analysis of roughly 570 of the donors reported under 300 Gb of sequence data and approximately 120 million unique TCR beta sequences obtained from around 190 million T cells. Roughly 300 gigabases of sequencing data and 80 million or so unique TCR sequences were included in an early release covering around 600 HLA-typed donors. Among the roughly 400 genotyped donors, around 81% belonged to the genetic ancestry cluster associated with self-reported Caucasian donors. The study aimed to test whether cataloging public T cell receptors could reveal signatures of past pathogen exposure. The study profiled the T cell repertoires of hundreds of subjects by immunosequencing and related them to cytomegalovirus serostatus. A separate validation cohort of about 110 different subjects was used in addition to the 666-subject first cohort. To predict cytomegalovirus infection status, the study combined high-throughput TCR immunosequencing, statistical association of individual TCRs with disease status, and machine learning. In a later analysis, previously published TCR beta repertoires from more than 500 donors were re-analyzed and high-resolution HLA genotyping was added so that TCR occurrence patterns could be studied. The later analysis used no new phenotypic data to find candidate immune exposures, relying instead on TCR beta sequences and their occurrence across donors. In an earlier analysis of roughly 580 of the donors, high-throughput TCR beta sequencing was used to judge whether each TCR beta V gene segment behaved as functional or pseudogenic. Donor age, sex, ethnicity and CMV serostatus were collected together with the repertoire data. Genome-wide SNP genotypes for about three fifths of the roughly 670 donors were used in a later genetic analysis, which treated that subset as a discovery cohort. All discovery cohort repertoires had been generated on a single sequencing platform. Both class I and class II loci were covered by HLA typing, at four-digit resolution. The number of typed donors differed by locus: about 629-640 for A, B, C, DRB1 and DQB1; approximately 540 for DQA1; 600 to 610 for DPA1; and 400 to 480 for DPB1. Five DR-DQ haplotypes were handled as single units for association and clustering because linkage in the cohort was strong. Among around 400 genotyped donors of the cohort, an average of roughly 230,000 unique TCR beta nucleotide sequences was sequenced per donor, of which 15% to 20% were non-productive.

Paper-wide results and their limitations: Most TCR sequences were observed very rarely across donors, whereas some public TCRs were present in many individuals. Strong co-occurrence of HLA alleles, especially DR and DQ, made assigning TCR associations to individual alleles difficult. In the study, some 160 TCR beta chains were listed as associated with cytomegalovirus. The authors suggested that the approach could potentially be generalized to other disease states and immunological phenotypes. In a later analysis, about 16,000 TCR beta sequences were associated with specific HLA alleles at a false discovery rate of 0.05. In a later analysis, several top co-occurrence clusters were reported to appear linked to parvovirus B19, influenza, CMV and Epstein-Barr virus. The 87-base-pair reads could not distinguish some IMGT-functional V segments, including TRBV6-2 and TRBV6-3, so those segments were excluded. In an earlier analysis of approximately 590 of the donors, most TCR beta V segments appeared in productive rearrangements about 87% or about 30% of the time, broadly matching IMGT annotations. In a later analysis, HLA-associated TCR beta chains showed more clonal expansion and lower generation probabilities than non-associated chains that were equally common. Correlated functional status among segregating V segments might reflect linkage disequilibrium, but an unknown experimental factor could not be ruled out. In this cohort, only TCR beta chains were sequenced, and detectable features were limited by the absence of alpha or paired-chain data. In a later genetic analysis, fewer N-insertions in productive TCRs were reported among donors in an Asian-associated ancestry cluster than the approximately 670-donor mean. A further reported finding was that TCR beta sequences accurately predicted the HLA-A and HLA-B alleles for most subjects in the first cohort. Because counts were too low, some 17 rarely observed V segments, including chromosome 9 orphons, were left out of the earlier analysis of 500 to 750 of the donors. Because HLA typing was missing for some donors at each locus, association tests included only the typed subset. Three of the identified cytomegalovirus-associated TCR beta chains were confirmed in vitro to be specific for cytomegalovirus antigens. Presence/absence analyses assumed roughly uniform sequencing depth across donors, an assumption that may not hold. The only immune exposure information available for the cohort was CMV serostatus. According to a later analysis, most CMV-associated TCR beta chains appeared to be HLA-restricted, and the HLA associations seemed to be driven largely by CMV exposure. Cytomegalovirus status was reported to be diagnosed by the classifier with high specificity and sensitivity in both the original and validation cohorts. A later analysis found that TCR association rates varied across HLA loci, with DRB1 alleles showing the most associated TCRs and HLA-C alleles the fewest. A later genetic analysis associated a missense DCLRE1C variant with V-gene and J-gene trimming of TCR beta chains, and an independent cohort replicated the association. The sequencing pipeline was judged likely to have produced a cluster of highly shared sequence variants as a technical artifact.

CDR1 SGHRS and CDR2 YFSETQ are derived from the germline V gene. At the junction V is shortened by 0 bases and J by 3 bases; bases outside the gene matches: 4. From the cysteine through the phenylalanine, the CDR3 covers 15 amino acids. Left in the record is the CDR3 DNA by itself, 45 bases read in frame from the first base. Library construction relied on the immunoSEQ multiplex PCR assay. The multiplex PCR relied on a mix of 60 forward primers for TCR Vbeta segments and 13 reverse primers for TCR Jbeta segments. The CDR3 region of rearranged TCR beta genes was amplified from genomic DNA by a multiplex PCR assay. The amplified TCR beta libraries were sequenced on the Illumina HiSeq System as 87-base-pair reads. The original methods were these. A later analysis tallied 75 million to 95 million unique TCR beta chains across the 700 or so repertoires, and around 9.9 million of those chains were shared by two or more donors. To remove PCR and sequencing errors, raw reads were error-corrected and collapsed into unique sequences using a nearest-neighbor algorithm that merged closely related sequences. V, D and J gene segments were assigned by aligning CDR3 sequences to IMGT reference sequences. For a sequence to be retained, at least a six-nucleotide match to both a V gene segment and a J gene segment was required. Rearrangements were called productive when the CDR3 lacked stop codons and stayed in frame with V and J; all others were non-productive. CDR3 was defined according to IMGT convention as the region running from the second conserved V-encoded cysteine to the conserved J-encoded phenylalanine. In an earlier analysis of around 570 of the donors, sequences lacking an unambiguous match to a single V gene segment were excluded. In an earlier analysis of more than 500 of the donors, a V segment was called functional when productive rearrangements were above 56.7%, and segregating when the standard deviation between donors exceeded 5%. A statistical classification framework was built to diagnose cytomegalovirus status from the catalog of TCR beta chain sequences. A later analysis assigned V and J genes by comparing TCR nucleotide sequences with IMGT/GENE-DB human TR gene sequences. A later analysis assigned CDR3 sequences and most-parsimonious VDJ recombination scenarios with the TCRdist pipeline. In a later analysis, each TCR beta chain was defined by its CDR3 amino acid sequence together with its V-gene family, and reads without a unique V-gene family were excluded. To address suspected cross-contamination and a sequencing artifact, a later analysis removed approximately 600 highly shared, low-generation-probability nucleotide sequences. A later analysis calculated a clonal expansion index for each public chain from normalized within-repertoire ranks of inferred template counts. In a later analysis, generation probabilities were computed using a VDJ recombination model fitted to out-of-frame rearrangements, and the results were checked against IGoR. In a later analysis, hypergeometric tests were used to score TCR-TCR, TCR-HLA and TCR-CMV co-occurrence, with a repertoire-size bias correction applied to TCR pairs. A later analysis estimated false discovery rates by permuting HLA or CMV assignments 20 times. A later analysis grouped co-occurring TCRs with DBSCAN, adding TCRdist sequence similarity when clustering within HLA-allele-positive subsets. Repertoires with fewer than 30,000 or more than 120,000 public chains, plus five repertoires with anomalous nucleotide sharing, were excluded from co-occurrence clustering. The table was pulled from immuneACCESS by TCRdb, which kept in-frame rearrangements only. Such tables lose some clones; where checked, under half of the loss comes from unresolved V genes, and the rest has no known cause. The V and J calls and clone size come from that table; D and trimming were worked out from the DNA. The sample includes 180,000 or so clones, with roughly 79% observed a single time. Less than 8% of the sample is in the top ten clones.

As concerns this clone: Its antigen has not been determined. Within one base of it there is no much larger clone, and no base qualities were kept. The sample holds other DNA sequences that translate to the same CDR3.

The cohort was made up of around 720 healthy bone marrow donors. All cohort members were sampled while nominally healthy, although unrecorded immune exposures were likely present. The donor was CMV seropositive and belonged to the group of 250 to 350 seropositive cohort members. A peripheral blood sample was collected from each donor, and TCR beta sequencing was performed on peripheral blood mononuclear cells. The Qiagen DNeasy Blood Extraction Kit was used to extract genomic DNA from the blood cell samples. Recombination linked TRBV5-1 to TRBJ2-7; 9 middle bases align to TRBD2. The specimen sequenced was PBMCs. The sequence came from a middle-aged man in good health and CMV-seropositive. The DNA sequence is as follows: TGCGCCAGCAGCTTGGGGACTAGCGATTTCTACGAGCAGTACTTC. Translated, it gives CASSLGTSDFYEQYF.